The 27 T cell receptor delta chains listed next were all sequenced from one sample in a study of gamma-delta chains in newborns, infants, children. TCRdb re-called the reads through CATT. Of 4,500 to 6,000 delta-chain clones listed, approximately 3.4% are singletons. Sequencing was done on a sample of blood. The receptors stem from a child who was a newborn, infant or young child, either healthy, febrile or measles-vaccinated (not recorded which).

In regard to this clone: Other DNA sequences within the sample encode an identical CDR3. The chain uses TRDV2 and TRDJ1, with D possibly being TRDD3 (6 bases). CDR1 GEAIGNYY and CDR2 EKD come from the germline V gene. The CDR3 length is 13 residues. Trimming pared 4 bases from V and 2 bases from J, leaving 10 bases between. As DNA, the CDR3 is TGTGCCTGTGAGTATTGGGGGACCGATAAACTCATCTTT. Its protein product is CACEYWGTDKLIF.

The chain uses TRDV2 and TRDJ3; possibly TRDD3 for D (6 bases). Looked up from germline, CDR1 is GEAIGNYY and CDR2 is EKD. The CDR3 consists of 18 residues. Trimming left V 3 bases short and J 2 bases short, with 16 bases between. The CDR3 spells CACDAVHWGPWDTRQMFF. In DNA form, the CDR3 reads TGTGCCTGTGACGCCGTTCATTGGGGGCCCTGGGACACCCGACAGATGTTTTTC.

This clone was detected a few times. In DNA form, the CDR3 reads TGTGCCTTTACTGGCAGCCTTCCTTCAATGGGGGATACCTCCGATAAACTCATCTTT. Translated, it gives CAFTGSLPSMGDTSDKLIF. The V gene is TRDV3, the J gene TRDJ1; 10 bases align to TRDD3. The ends lost 1 base at V and 3 bases at J; junction bases unmatched: 20. Germline-derived CDR1 and CDR2 are TVYSNPD and GDNSRS (reference sequence). The CDR3 sequence is 19 residues long.

By share of the sample, this clone is medium-sized. This chain links TRDV1 with TRDJ2, with 7 nucleotides matching TRDD3. This CDR3 comprises 17 residues. J gave up 5 bases and V 1 base, and 10 bases lay outside the gene matches. Germline V gene lookup returns CDR1 TSWWSYY and CDR2 QGS. CDR3 DNA sequence: TGTGCTCTTGGGGAACGTCCTTTACTGGGGAACACAGCACAACTCTTCTTT. Its translation: CALGERPLLGNTAQLFF.

This clone was seen a handful of times. The rearrangement uses TRDV1 and TRDJ1; the match to TRDD3 covers 9 bases. Unmatched junction bases numbered 14, after V lost 0 bases and J lost 0 bases. The CDR3 spans 20 residues. Germline loops: CDR1 TSWWSYY, CDR2 QGS. CDR3 DNA: TGTGCTCTTGGGGAACTTCGGATTACGACTGGGGGACCGTACACCGATAAACTCATCTTT. It encodes CALGELRITTGGPYTDKLIF.

CDR3 loop: CALGDPCVADTAQLFF. CDR3 bases: TGTGCTCTTGGGGACCCTTGTGTGGCGGATACAGCACAACTCTTCTTT. The chain has TRDV1 and TRDJ2; D not resolved. TCRdb carries no J gene annotation; the J gene was assigned here by matching the DNA with germline. This CDR3 is built from 16 residues. V lost 3 bases, J lost 5 bases, and 16 bases lay in between. Germline V gives CDR1 TSWWSYY, CDR2 QGS.

This clone was picked up a small number of times. The chain couples TRDV1 to TRDJ1, with 8 positions matching TRDD3. CDR1 TSWWSYY and CDR2 QGS come from the germline V gene. Trimming took 4 bases from V and 0 from J; bases not matched to a gene: 10. The CDR3 is 17 amino acids. The CDR3 sequence is CALGVPLLLGDTDKLIF. The CDR3 DNA follows: TGTGCTCTTGGGGTCCCTCTACTACTGGGGGACACCGATAAACTCATCTTT.

Comments on this clone: A read error likely explains this, since a far larger clone differs by one base. V and J are TRDV2 and TRDJ1; the match to TRDD3 covers 12 bases. Germline V gene lookup returns CDR1 GEAIGNYY and CDR2 EKD. The CDR3 has 14 residues. The CDR3 spells CACDILGDTDELIF. In DNA, the CDR3 is TGTGCCTGTGACATACTGGGGGATACCGATGAACTCATCTTT.

This clone was observed a handful of times. The chain combines TRDV1 with TRDJ1; 11 bases match TRDD3. The V gene's germline CDR1 is TSWWSYY and CDR2 QGS. Trimming cost V 3 bases and J 0 bases; bases outside gene matches: 9. The CDR3 totals 18 residues. DNA for the CDR3: TGTGCTCTTGGGGAGCTTTCCTACTGGGGGATATACACCGATAAACTCATCTTT. This sequence encodes CALGELSYWGIYTDKLIF.

This clone has more than one count but fewer than ten. The chain carries TRDV1 and TRDJ1; TRDD3 matches at 10 bases. After removal of 0 bases from V and 0 bases from J, the junction contained 4 bases not matched to a gene. The CDR3 totals 17 residues. Germline CDR1 is TSWWSYY and CDR2 is QGS. The CDR3 is CALGELPTGGYTDKLIF. The CDR3 DNA is TGTGCTCTTGGGGAACTTCCTACTGGGGGATACACCGATAAACTCATCTTT.

The genes are TRDV2 and TRDJ3; 10 bases align to TRDD3. CDR1 and CDR2 from the germline V gene are GEAIGNYY and EKD. The CDR3 is 17 residues long. Germline trimming cut 1 base from V and 2 bases from J; bases unmatched to any gene: 1. The CDR3 DNA reads TGTGCCTGTGACACACTGGGGGATCCCTGGGACACCCGACAGATGTTTTTC. Translated, it gives CACDTLGDPWDTRQMFF.

The chain carries TRDV2 and TRDJ3; 10 nucleotides line up with TRDD3. V was clipped by 3 bases and J by 0 bases; unmatched bases: 10. This CDR3 contains 20 residues. Germline CDR1 and CDR2: GEAIGNYY and EKD. CDR3 protein: CACDYWGIPLSSWDTRQMFF. CDR3 DNA: TGTGCCTGTGACTACTGGGGGATCCCGTTGAGCTCCTGGGACACCCGACAGATGTTTTTC.

This chain joins TRDV3 and TRDJ1; D possibly matches TRDD2 or TRDD3 (8 bases each). The J gene, not given by TCRdb, was assigned here from a germline match of the nucleotide sequence. Looked up from germline, CDR1 is TVYSNPD and CDR2 is GDNSRS (reference sequence). V shed 5 bases and J shed 3 bases, with 31 bases lying between them. CDR3 size: 18 residues. The chain's CDR3 is CAVTAFLYYWGGPDKLIF. In DNA, the CDR3 is TGTGCCGTTACCGCCTTCCTATATTACTGGGGGGGTCCCGATAAACTCATCTTT.

This clone was seen only a few times. This rearrangement joins TRDV2 to TRDJ3; 10 positions match TRDD3. V lost 3 bases and J lost 1; bases outside the gene matches: 8. CDR1 and CDR2 from the germline V gene are GEAIGNYY and EKD. The CDR3 has 19 residues. The DNA for the CDR3 is TGTGCCTGTGACCCCATACTGGGGGATGGGTCCTGGGACACCCGACAGATGTTTTTC. Protein: CACDPILGDGSWDTRQMFF.

This clone has more than one count but fewer than ten. No DNA is shown, since the ends of the CDR3 on it are uncertain; the CDR3 is the one TCRdb lists. This chain joins TRAV29/DV5 and TRDJ3; TRDD3 is the table's D call, not checked against the DNA. From its first to its last residue, the CDR3 has 22 amino acids. Per germline, CDR1 NSMFDY and CDR2 ISSIKDK. The CDR3 loop reads CSVLLCSKRAGGYSWDTRQMFF.

The V and J genes are TRDV2 and TRDJ3; 10 positions match TRDD3. There are 20 residues in the CDR3. Losses at the gene ends were 3 bases for V and 2 bases for J; bases not matched to a gene: 12. Germline V gene sequence: CDR1 GEAIGNYY, CDR2 EKD. The CDR3 DNA reads as TGTGCCTGTGACGCCGTACTGGGGGATCTAGGGCCCTGGGACACCCGACAGATGTTTTTC. Translating gives CACDAVLGDLGPWDTRQMFF.

Details on this clone: The junction does not match germline at one end; this may be a read error. Other DNA sequences in this sample translate to the same CDR3. The chain recombines TRDV1 with TRDJ1; 7 nucleotides align to TRDD3. This CDR3 is built from 20 residues. From germline, CDR1 is TSWWSYY and CDR2 QGS. CDR3 nucleotide sequence: TGTGCTCTTGGGACTCCTCCGGTGGAGGGGATAGGAGGTTACACCGATAAACTAATCTTT. Its translation: CALGTPPVEGIGGYTDKLIF.

This clone appeared a few times. The chain has TRAV29/DV5 and TRDJ1; 8 bases are shared with TRDD3. J gave up 4 bases and V 3 bases, and 17 bases lay outside the gene matches. The length of the CDR3 is 17 residues. The germline V gene has CDR1 NSMFDY and CDR2 ISSIKDK. For the CDR3, the DNA is TGTGCAGCAACCTCGGTTCCGGCGTACTGGGGGTTCGATAAACTCATCTTT. Translating it yields CAATSVPAYWGFDKLIF.

This clone was seen a few times. The chain carries TRDV3 and TRDJ2; the D gene is possibly TRDD3 (6 bases). V lost 2 bases to trimming and J lost 0 bases, with 16 bases between them. Germline lookup yields CDR1 TVYSNPD and CDR2 GDNSRS (reference sequence). The CDR3 runs to 16 residues. The CDR3 here is CAFVGIFPALTAQLFF. The DNA of the CDR3 is TGTGCCTTTGTCGGGATATTCCCTGCTTTGACAGCACAACTCTTCTTT.

This clone was detected only a few times. Sequence at one end of the junction differs from germline and may be a read error. Other DNA sequences in the same sample also yield this CDR3. The rearrangement uses TRDV2 and TRDJ3; 12 bases are shared with TRDD3. The germline V gene encodes CDR1 GEAIGNYY and CDR2 EKD. The CDR3 loop spans 20 amino acids. This CDR3 is CACDTGWGIRSSWDTRQMFF. The CDR3 region has the DNA TGTGCCTGTGACACCGGCTGGGGGATACGGAGCTCCTGGGACACCCGGCAGATGTTTTTC.

This clone appeared a few times. The rearrangement uses TRAV29/DV5 and TRDJ3, with 7 positions matching TRDD3. Looked up from germline, CDR1 is NSMFDY and CDR2 is ISSIKDK. This CDR3 comprises 19 residues. V trimming: 1 base; J trimming: 0 bases; junction bases outside the gene matches: 10. The CDR3 protein is CAASPSDTPRSWDTRQMFF. In DNA form, the CDR3 reads TGTGCAGCAAGCCCCTCGGATACGCCCCGCTCCTGGGACACCCGACAGATGTTTTTC. Drawing the rest from reference TRAV29/DV5 and TRDJ3, the complete variable domain is DQQVKQNSPSLSVQEGRISILNCDYTNSMFDYFLWYKKYPAEGPTFLISISSIKDKNEDGRFTVFLNKSAKHLSLHIVPSQPGDSAVYFCAASPSDTPRSWDTRQMFFGTGIKLFVEP.

Comments on this clone: A much bigger clone sits one base away, suggesting this may be a read error. The chain links TRDV2 to TRDJ3; 11 nucleotides align to TRDD3. CDR1 is GEAIGNYY, CDR2 EKD, per germline. The CDR3 contains 17 residues. In DNA form, the CDR3 reads TGTGCCTATGACGTACTGGGGGATACCTGGGACACCCGACAGATGTTTTTC. Its translation: CAYDVLGDTWDTRQMFF.

This clone turned up a few times. The gene calls are TRDV1 and TRDJ1; D is perhaps TRDD3 (5 bases). V dropped 2 bases and J dropped 0 bases, with 22 bases sitting between them. Germline V gene data show CDR1 as TSWWSYY and CDR2 as QGS. This CDR3 spans 19 amino acids. CDR3 nucleotide sequence: TGTGCTCTTGGGGAAGTAGGGACGGCCGGGGGCCCGTACACCGATAAACTCATCTTT. Protein product: CALGEVGTAGGPYTDKLIF.

V is TRDV2 and J is TRDJ3, with TRDD3 matching over 13 bases. Looked up from germline, CDR1 is GEAIGNYY and CDR2 is EKD. The CDR3 spans 19 residues. V was clipped by 3 bases and J by 5 bases; unmatched bases: 9. The CDR3 spells CACDSLLGDTSRDTRQMFF. Here the CDR3 DNA reads TGTGCCTGTGACTCCTTACTGGGGGATACGTCCCGGGACACCCGACAGATGTTTTTC.

This chain joins TRDV2 and TRDJ3; 13 bases map to TRDD3. The CDR3 contains 21 residues. Unmatched junction bases numbered 7, after V lost 0 bases and J lost 0 bases. The V gene's germline CDR1 is GEAIGNYY and CDR2 EKD. The CDR3 DNA is TGTGCCTGTGACACCGGAGACTGGGGGATACGGAGCTCCTGGGACACCCGACAGATGTTTTTC. Translated, it gives CACDTGDWGIRSSWDTRQMFF.

This clone is categorized as medium-sized. CDR3 DNA sequence: TGTGCCTGTGACACCGTTGGGGCTGGGGGCCCTTTGACAGCACAACTCTTCTTT. It codes for CACDTVGAGGPLTAQLFF. This rearrangement joins TRDV2 to TRDJ2; 7 nucleotides agree with TRDD3. The V and J ends lost 0 bases and 0 bases, in that order; junction bases with no gene match: 9. The germline gives CDR1 GEAIGNYY, CDR2 EKD. This CDR3 contains 18 residues.

By sample share, this clone is medium-sized. The rearrangement uses TRDV2 and TRDJ3; D unclear. Looked up from germline, CDR1 is GEAIGNYY and CDR2 is EKD. CDR3 size: 16 residues. Trimming cost V 2 bases and J 0 bases, with 7 bases left between them. This chain's CDR3 is CACDNMSSWDTRQMFF. DNA of the CDR3: TGTGCCTGTGACAATATGAGCTCCTGGGACACCCGACAGATGTTTTTC.